This note documents a single T cell receptor beta chain sequence. Many counts were recorded for this clonotype. Its antigen specificity is not known. Base qualities were left out, and no much larger clone turns up one base away. The data were taken from a study of T cell repertoires in cytomegalovirus infection (dated by TCRdb to between 2017 and 2020). With regard to the full study: Donor HLA type was relevant to the analysis, because carriage of CMV infection together with the matching HLA type was indicated by public TCR beta signatures. Summary of the overall study and its limitations: The ex vivo response was dominated by HLA-C-restricted CMV-specific TCR beta clonotypes, which also provided the single most frequent clonotype in two of eight donors. In both this cohort and an independent cohort of a few hundred donors, the cumulative frequency of public TCR beta family members distinguished carriers of CMV infection plus the relevant HLA type.

TCRdb shows the sequencer as Illumina HiSeq 1500. TCRdb passed the public sequencing reads through fastp at Q25 and MiXCR, retaining productive beta sequences. All rows with the same CDR3 protein become a single entry with the most common DNA and genes. The sample profile shows approximately 290,000 distinct CDR3 sequences; roughly 24% of them were found once. Approximately 13% of the sample is in the top ten clones. The CDR3 covers 14 residues, taking in both the cysteine and the phenylalanine. Only the CDR3 portion is preserved as DNA: 42 bases, with reading frame beginning at the first base. V loses 1 base, J loses 10 bases, and the germline ends lie 14 bases apart. In the germline V gene, CDR1 corresponds to MGHRA and CDR2 to YSYEKL.

The sequenced sample consisted of PBMCs. The rearranged segments are TRBV4-1 and TRBJ1-5; the D gene assignment is ambiguous. The receptor comes from a human donor in good health (CMV status not recorded). Some clones in this sample may be carry-over from other donors' samples. The CDR3 sequence is CASSQAGYFFPQHF. The nucleotides read TGCGCCAGCAGCCAAGCCGGGTACTTCTTCCCCCAGCATTTT.